A selection of T cell receptor beta chains follows, all from one sample in a study of siplizumab effects on memory and regulatory T cells. Data came from immunoSEQ multiplex PCR; TCRdb stores just in-frame clones and leaves some out. The table lists fewer than 130,000 clones, 92% of them singletons. The sample was CD4+ T cells sorted from blood. The origin of the receptors is a human donor in good health. CDR3s include the opening cysteine and the closing phenylalanine or tryptophan. The order of the fields is J gene, clone size, V gene, CDR3 protein. A clone size is listed for some rows: how often the clone was seen (once, few, many), or a class if it is expanded.

>TRBJ1-1|NA|TRBV6-5
CASRQGLVTEAFF
>TRBJ2-2|NA|TRBV6-4
CASSGVASGTGELFF
>TRBJ2-7|NA|TRBV7-3
CASSQQGTEQYF
>TRBJ2-7|few|TRBV7-9
CASNDSGGEQYF
>TRBJ1-1|NA|TRBV2
CASRGQSNTEAFF
>TRBJ2-7|NA|TRBV5-1
CASSLLQAAYEQYF
>TRBJ1-2|NA|TRBV7-3
CASSPGQGQNYGYTF
>TRBJ1-2|NA|TRBV6-6
CASSPGQGAGYGYTF
>TRBJ2-5|once|TRBV7-2
CASSPSRQETQYF
>TRBJ1-2|NA|TRBV4-1
CASSLWTGTKWGNYGYTF
>TRBJ2-3|NA|TRBV9
CASSVGLAGTDTQYF
>TRBJ2-7|NA|TRBV5-1
CASTGDTYEQYF
>TRBJ1-4|once|TRBV12-5
CASGLVVETGTNEKLFF
>TRBJ2-5|NA|TRBV28
CASSYRDPGKTQYF
>TRBJ2-2|few|TRBV6-6
CASSYLTGVTGELFF
>TRBJ2-7|NA|TRBV5-1
CASSLERSNHEQYF
>TRBJ1-1|NA|TRBV19
CASTTPPEGLNTEAFF
>TRBJ2-4|NA|TRBV19
CASRSSLSQSGGNIQYF
>TRBJ2-1|NA|TRBV7-2
CASSFRQGEEQFF
>TRBJ2-2|NA|TRBV6-6
CASRQATNTGELFF
>TRBJ2-5|NA|TRBV7-2
CASSARGTQYF
>TRBJ2-1|NA|TRBV6-6
CAISLDFSINEQFF
>TRBJ2-5|NA|TRBV18
CASSPPGIAGGETQYF
>TRBJ2-1|NA|TRBV25-1
CASSELGRTGGINEQFF
>TRBJ2-1|NA|TRBV12-2
CASRGGSSYNEQFF
>TRBJ2-2|NA|TRBV6-6
CASSYNLRAGELFF
>TRBJ1-1|NA|TRBV10-3
CAIRLGGGNTEAFF
>TRBJ1-2|NA|TRBV1
CTSSQDHSYGYTF